This T cell receptor beta chain was profiled in a study of cytomegalovirus exposure and HLA in healthy donors. Study findings and constraints: Trimming of TCR beta V- and J-genes showed a link, identified in a later analysis, to a missense DCLRE1C variant. Later, TCR association rates were found to vary by HLA locus, highest for DRB1 and lowest for HLA-C. Analysis was performed later, and it showed HLA-associated TCR beta chains to be more clonally expanded than equally common others.

The length of the CDR3 is 16 residues. Per germline, CDR1 SEHNR and CDR2 FQNEAQ (reference sequence). Trimming stripped 3 bases from V and 0 bases from J, with 13 bases between. In the case of this clone: Its antigen is still unknown.

Use of 60 Vbeta and 13 Jbeta primers characterized the PCR. TCRdb's copy holds only in-frame clones and misses some; the assay was immunoSEQ multiplex PCR. The sample yields about 240,000 clones, approximately 81% seen once. The clonotype was recovered from a woman aged 60-70 years in good health and CMV-seropositive. This chain connects TRBV7-9 to TRBJ2-3, with a possible D match to TRBD2 (5 bases). Sequences were obtained from PBMCs. As DNA, the CDR3 is TGTGCCAGCAGCTTCGTCGGGGAAGTTAGCACAGATACGCAGTATTTT. Translated, it gives CASSFVGEVSTDTQYF.